The 17 T cell receptor beta chains in this list originate from one sample, sequenced in a study of CD8 T cells in ankylosing spondylitis. In TCRdb, the 5' RACE reads were re-called with MiXCR into one record per CDR3 protein. The sample lists roughly 300,000 distinct CDR3 sequences; around 8% were seen once. Whole-study findings and limits: Within ankylosing spondylitis blood, a TCR beta motif made up of under 10 highly homologous variants appeared to be characteristic.

These receptors have no identified antigens. Sequencing was carried out using blood, either unsorted or a sorted T cell fraction (not recorded which). These receptors were obtained from a male donor with ankylosing spondylitis.

This chain joins TRBV9 and TRBJ2-1; TRBD2 agrees at 7 bases. The CDR3 runs to 12 residues. The germline gives CDR1 SGDLS, CDR2 YYNGEE. After removal of 7 bases from V and 6 bases from J, the junction contained 4 bases not matched to a gene. The CDR3 coding sequence is TGTGCCAGCGGCGGGGGTCTCAATGAGCAGTTCTTC. Translation gives CASGGGLNEQFF.

The chain couples TRBV28 to TRBJ1-4; no firm D call. Trimming took off 9 bases at V and 0 bases at J, with 20 bases between the two ends. Per germline, CDR1 MDHEN and CDR2 SYDVKM. The CDR3 runs to 17 residues. The DNA for the CDR3 is TGTGCCAGTCGCACTCGACGCTTCGCTGCAACTAATGAAAAACTGTTTTTT. This encodes CASRTRRFAATNEKLFF.

The V and J genes are TRBV12-3 or TRBV12-4 and TRBJ2-4, with 10 bases lining up with TRBD1. V was pared by 5 bases and J by 6 bases, with 4 bases of the junction left unmatched. The CDR3 runs to 14 residues. The CDR3 spells CASSIRDRGNIQYF. CDR3 DNA sequence: TGTGCCAGCAGTATCCGGGACAGGGGAAACATTCAGTACTTC.

There are a few counts of this clonotype. The rearrangement uses TRBV4-1 and TRBJ2-3; possible D gene TRBD2, 6 bases. This CDR3 has 15 amino acids. Germline values: CDR1 MGHRA, CDR2 YSYEKL. Between the trimmed V and J ends, which lost 1 base and 1 base, there was a span of 9 bases. The CDR3 coding sequence is TGCGCCAGCAGCCAAGGCTGGGAGGGCACAGATACGCAGTATTTT. Translating gives CASSQGWEGTDTQYF.

This chain uses TRBV29-1 with TRBJ1-4; D may be TRBD1 (6 bases). Trimming took off 6 bases at V and 0 bases at J, with 14 bases between the two ends. CDR1 SQVTM and CDR2 ANQGSEA come from the germline V gene. There are 15 residues in the CDR3. The CDR3 DNA sequence: TGCAGCGTGCGGAGGGACACCGCAACTAATGAAAAACTGTTTTTT. Its protein product is CSVRRDTATNEKLFF.

V and J are TRBV27 and TRBJ2-3; D remains unclear. The CDR3 contains 14 residues. The germline CDR1 and CDR2 sequences are MNHEY and SMNVEV (reference sequence). The germline V and J ends were trimmed by 6 bases and 8 bases, with 18 bases remaining between them. CDR3 loop: CASSPALSLATQYF. The CDR3 coding sequence is TGTGCCAGCAGCCCTGCTCTTAGCCTTGCTACGCAGTATTTT.

The rearrangement uses TRBV7-3 and TRBJ1-1, with 10 bases aligning to TRBD1. Trimming removed 4 bases from V and 5 bases from J; junction bases left unmatched: 13. The CDR3 spans 17 residues. Germline V gene data show CDR1 as SGHTA and CDR2 as FQGTGA. CDR3 DNA sequence: TGTGCCAGCAGCTCGACAGGGGGCCCTGAGAGTTATACTGAAGCTTTCTTT. As protein: CASSSTGGPESYTEAFF.

The rearrangement links TRBV5-1 to TRBJ2-5, with D unclear. This CDR3 has 14 amino acids. Trimming cost V 2 bases and J 5 bases, with 13 bases left between them. CDR1 and CDR2 (germline): SGHRS, YFSETQ. CDR3 amino acids: CASSLATQWETQYF. In DNA form, the CDR3 reads TGCGCCAGCAGCTTAGCAACCCAATGGGAGACCCAGTACTTC.

This clonotype has ten or more counts. The gene calls are TRBV7-8 and TRBJ1-1, with 9 bases aligning to TRBD1. With 4 bases clipped from V and 7 bases from J, the junction kept 7 bases outside the gene matches. The CDR3 has 14 amino acids. The germline CDR1 and CDR2 sequences are SGHVS and FQNEAQ. CDR3 protein: CASSSTGTGREAFF. Here the CDR3 DNA reads TGTGCCAGCAGCTCGACAGGGACAGGGCGTGAAGCTTTCTTT.

The chain links TRBV5-4 to TRBJ2-1, with TRBD2 matching over 11 bases. The CDR3 runs 15 residues. CDR1 is SGHNT, CDR2 YYREEE, per germline (reference sequence). V lost 6 bases to trimming and J lost 4 bases; unmatched junction nucleotides: 6. The CDR3 spells CASNMGTSGYNEQFF. CDR3 nucleotides: TGTGCCAGCAACATGGGGACTAGCGGTTACAATGAGCAGTTCTTC.

This clonotype was seen at least ten times. The J gene is TRBJ2-3, the V gene TRBV3-1, with 7 bases fitting TRBD2. The CDR3 contains 15 residues. Losses at the gene ends were 0 bases for V and 3 bases for J; bases not matched to a gene: 3. Germline CDR1 reads LGHDT; CDR2 reads YNNKEL (reference sequence). CDR3 nucleotides: TGTGCCAGCAGCCAAGATCGGGGGGAAACAGATACGCAGTATTTT. Translation gives CASSQDRGETDTQYF.

This chain uses TRBV7-2 with TRBJ1-1; D possibly corresponds to TRBD1 (5 bases). Per germline, CDR1 SGHTA and CDR2 FQGNSA. This CDR3 is built from 15 residues. V shed 5 bases and J shed 3 bases, with 16 bases lying between them. This CDR3 is CASSVDSGEDTEAFF. CDR3 nucleotide sequence: TGTGCCAGCAGCGTAGACAGCGGGGAGGACACTGAAGCTTTCTTT.

This clonotype was counted only a few times. CDR3 sequence: CASSLGFYGYTF. The CDR3, as DNA: TGTGCCAGCAGCTTGGGGTTCTACGGCTACACCTTC. This sequence joins TRBV7-2 and TRBJ1-2; D is undetermined. This CDR3 contains 12 residues. Trimming stripped 3 bases from V and 8 bases from J, with 10 bases between. Germline CDR1 and CDR2: SGHTA and FQGNSA.

This rearrangement joins TRBV15 to TRBJ2-1; the match to TRBD2 covers 10 bases. Germline V lookup: CDR1 LNHNV, CDR2 YYDKDF (reference sequence). The CDR3 totals 15 residues. J gave up 8 bases and V 1 base, and 5 bases lay outside the gene matches. The CDR3 DNA follows: TGTGCCACCAGCAGAGCAAGCGGGAGGGATTATGAGCAGTTCTTC. This encodes CATSRASGRDYEQFF.

The chain combines TRBV12-5 with TRBJ2-5, with TRBD1 identical over 7 bases. V was pared by 4 bases and J by 3 bases, with 11 bases of the junction left unmatched. The length of the CDR3 is 16 residues. Germline CDR1 LGHNT, CDR2 FRNRAP. CDR3 protein: CASGSPRGLGEETQYF. For the CDR3, the DNA is TGTGCTAGTGGTTCCCCTAGGGGGCTAGGCGAAGAGACCCAGTACTTC. The full variable domain, in which reference TRBV12-5 and TRBJ2-5 provide the parts outside the CDR3, is DARVTQTPRHKVTEMGQEVTMRCQPILGHNTVFWYRQTMMQGLELLAYFRNRAPLDDSGMPKDRFSAEMPDATLATLKIQPSEPRDSAVYFCASGSPRGLGEETQYFGPGTRLLVL.

This clonotype came up a few times. The chain uses TRBV5-1 and TRBJ2-5, with TRBD1 matching 8 bases. Losses at the gene ends were 4 bases for V and 4 bases for J; bases not matched to a gene: 12. This CDR3 has 16 residues. Germline CDR1 is SGHRS and CDR2 is YFSETQ. The CDR3 loop reads CASSPLGQGGGETQYF. In nucleotides, the CDR3 is TGCGCCAGCAGCCCTCTCGGACAGGGAGGTGGAGAGACCCAGTACTTC.

CDR3 in amino acids: CASSSYGGTMTDTQYF. The CDR3 coding sequence is TGTGCCAGCAGCTCCTATGGCGGGACTATGACAGATACGCAGTATTTT. The chain has TRBV7-3 and TRBJ2-3; 7 nucleotides line up with TRBD2. This CDR3 is 16 amino acids long. CDR1 and CDR2 (germline): SGHTA, FQGTGA. J gave up 3 bases and V 4 bases, and 10 bases lay outside the gene matches.